This TCR beta chain was profiled in a study of a mutant IDH1 vaccine in newly diagnosed glioma. Study at large: Most had both radiotherapy and temozolomide beforehand; others had only one. General study points: There seemed to be no relation between pseudoprogression and changes in top peripheral T cell clonotypes. Most patients, 90% to 95%, showed vaccine-induced immune responses.

Notes on this clone: As yet, its antigen is unknown.

CDR1 is SGHVS, CDR2 FQNEAQ, per germline. The CDR3 has 13 residues. V lost 5 bases and J 7 bases, leaving 12 bases between the germline ends. Time point in this sample: week 5, during vaccination. The content of each vaccine dose was 300 ug of mutant IDH1 20-mer peptide, and topical imiquimod accompanied it. The astrocytomas were IDH1-mutant, ATRX-negative, and WHO grade 3 or 4. The data were produced by immunoSEQ multiplex PCR, yet TCRdb's version contains in-frame clones alone and is incomplete. The sample consists of about 50,000 clones, around 80% of them appearing once. This clonotype was obtained from a woman aged 45-59 years with glioma. Sample: PBMCs, taken from a glioma patient whose treatment included an IDH1 peptide vaccine. The rearrangement joins TRBV7-8 to TRBJ1-5, with D possibly matching TRBD1 (6 bases). This chain's CDR3 is CASSSTQGQPQHF. CDR3 DNA: TGTGCCAGCAGCAGCACACAGGGCCAGCCCCAGCATTTT.